One sample yielded the 24 T cell receptor beta chains listed below, sequenced in a study of T-cell memory formation after mild COVID-19. MiXCR was run by TCRdb on the 5' RACE reads, yielding one entry per CDR3 protein. The sample consists of hundreds of thousands of distinct CDR3 sequences, around 27% of them appearing once. Sequencing input: PBMCs or a T cell subset sorted from them (not recorded which). The receptors shown here come from an adult woman who had mild COVID-19 (a few samples of this study predate the infection). Cell type and time point are not known.

The chain carries TRBV2 and TRBJ1-4; the D is unclear. Germline CDR1 and CDR2: SNHLY and FYNNEI. This CDR3 has 14 residues. Trimming left V 9 bases short and J 0 bases short, with 11 bases between. For the CDR3, the DNA is TGTGCCAGTAGGCCAGGTTCAACTAATGAAAAACTGTTTTTT. The encoded protein is CASRPGSTNEKLFF.

The chain joins TRBV7-9 to TRBJ2-3, with 11 nucleotides matching TRBD2. Trimming removed 6 bases from V and 2 bases from J; junction bases left unmatched: 10. Germline V CDR1 and CDR2: SEHNR, FQNEAQ (reference sequence). The CDR3 consists of 17 residues. CDR3 nucleotide sequence: TGTGCCAGCAGGGGACTAGCGGAGCTAAGGGACACAGATACGCAGTATTTT. Its protein product is CASRGLAELRDTDTQYF.

A few counts support this clonotype. The rearrangement uses TRBV6-5 and TRBJ2-5, with TRBD2 matching over 10 bases. CDR1 and CDR2 (germline): MNHEY, SVGAGI. CDR3 length: 15 residues. V was pared by 7 bases and J by 3 bases, with 8 bases of the junction left unmatched. DNA of the CDR3: TGTGCCAGCACCGAAAGGACTAGCGGTAAAGAGACCCAGTACTTC. The encoded protein is CASTERTSGKETQYF.

This rearrangement joins TRBV6-5 to TRBJ1-1, with D unclear. This CDR3 is built from 13 residues. V gave up 7 bases and J gave up 0 bases, with 9 bases separating them. CDR1 is MNHEY and CDR2 is SVGAGI in the germline V gene. CDR3 DNA: TGTGCCAGCAAACGAGGATTGAACACTGAAGCTTTCTTT. Translated: CASKRGLNTEAFF.

About this clonotype itself: At one end the junction does not follow the germline gene, possibly because of a read error. The V and J genes are TRBV9 and TRBJ2-1; TRBD2 matches 13 bases. CDR1 SGDLS and CDR2 YYNGEE come from the germline V gene. CDR3 length equals 16 residues. CDR3 DNA: TGTGCCAGCAGCGTAGGACTAGCGGGAGGCTACGATGAGCAGTTCTTC. Encoded protein: CASSVGLAGGYDEQFF.

This clonotype was seen more than once but under ten times. CDR3 in amino acids: CASSLYGSGSSSYNEQFF. CDR3 nucleotide sequence: TGTGCCAGCAGCTTATATGGGTCCGGGAGCTCATCCTACAATGAGCAGTTCTTC. This rearrangement joins TRBV7-2 to TRBJ2-1; maybe TRBD2 (6 bases). Per germline, CDR1 SGHTA and CDR2 FQGNSA. This CDR3 spans 18 amino acids. V was pared by 2 bases and J by 1 base, with 18 bases between.

This clonotype was picked up a small number of times. The chain combines TRBV3-1 with TRBJ2-7; D remains unclear. The CDR3 loop spans 14 amino acids. CDR1 is LGHDT and CDR2 is YNNKEL in the germline V gene (reference sequence). The V end lost 1 base, the J end lost 0 bases, and 7 bases lay between the germline ends. The CDR3 region is CASSQGFSSYEQYF. Written as DNA, the CDR3 is TGTGCCAGCAGCCAAGGCTTCAGCTCCTACGAGCAGTACTTC.

The chain links TRBV25-1 to TRBJ2-5, with a weak D call TRBD2 (7 bases). V was cut by 3 bases and J by 4 bases, with 12 bases left in between. Per germline, CDR1 MGHDK and CDR2 SYGVNS. The CDR3 has 14 residues. The CDR3: CASSDWGGPETQYF. The DNA of the CDR3 is TGTGCCAGCAGTGACTGGGGGGGCCCAGAGACCCAGTACTTC.

The chain combines TRBV10-3 with TRBJ2-3; no clear D. The germline CDR1 and CDR2 sequences are ENHRY and SYGVKD. Trimming stripped 3 bases from V and 6 bases from J, with 13 bases between. The CDR3 runs to 14 residues. The CDR3 sequence is CAISESDPRDTQYF. CDR3 DNA: TGTGCCATCAGTGAATCTGACCCTAGGGATACGCAGTATTTT.

V is TRBV12-3 or TRBV12-4 and J is TRBJ2-1; no definite D call. CDR3 length: 13 residues. The germline V and J ends were trimmed by 1 base and 15 bases, with 16 bases remaining between them. The CDR3 DNA sequence: TGTGCCAGCAGTTTAGTGTCGTCGAGGTCGACGTTCTTC. Translating it yields CASSLVSSRSTFF.

This sequence joins TRBV12-3 or TRBV12-4 and TRBJ1-3, with D possibly TRBD1 on 5 matching bases. The CDR3 runs 17 residues. V was shortened by 3 bases and J by 7 bases, with 22 bases between the two germline ends. In DNA, the CDR3 is TGTGCCAGCAGTTTTGTCCTCTACCGTCCCCCAGGGAACACCATATATTTT. It is translated as CASSFVLYRPPGNTIYF.

This clonotype was seen a handful of times. This chain joins TRBV19 and TRBJ2-1, with D possibly being TRBD1 or TRBD2 (5 bases each). Trimming left V 6 bases short and J 10 bases short, with 22 bases between. CDR1 is LNHDA, CDR2 SQIVND, per germline (reference sequence). There are 15 residues in the CDR3. The CDR3 region is CASRRGPLSEGEQFF. The CDR3 nucleotides are TGTGCCAGTAGACGTGGCCCCCTGAGTGAGGGGGAGCAGTTCTTC.

V usage is TRBV12-3 or TRBV12-4 and J usage is TRBJ2-7; 8 nucleotides line up with TRBD2. The V and J ends lost 3 bases and 2 bases, in that order; junction bases with no gene match: 15. This CDR3 comprises 18 residues. This CDR3 is CASSFPVGVAGGTYEQYF. As DNA, the CDR3 is TGTGCCAGCAGTTTCCCCGTGGGAGTGGCGGGGGGCACCTACGAGCAGTACTTC.

The chain uses TRBV27 and TRBJ2-7; 10 nucleotides align to TRBD2. Per germline, CDR1 MNHEY and CDR2 SMNVEV (reference sequence). The CDR3 covers 15 residues. V was pared by 2 bases and J by 5 bases, with 6 bases of the junction left unmatched. DNA of the CDR3: TGTGCCAGCAGTTTACCTGGACTAGCGGCCAACGAGCAGTACTTC. This translates into CASSLPGLAANEQYF.

The rearrangement joins TRBV5-1 to TRBJ2-5, with D perhaps assigned TRBD1 or TRBD2 (6 bases each). V lost 0 bases and J lost 4, with 13 bases in between. Per the germline V gene, CDR1 is SGHRS and CDR2 is YFSETQ. This CDR3 region has 15 residues. CDR3 amino acids: CASSLAGGGVETQYF. CDR3 nucleotides: TGCGCCAGCAGCTTGGCCGGAGGGGGAGTAGAGACCCAGTACTTC.

This clonotype has only a few counts. CDR3 coding DNA: TGCAGTCGGGAGGCCGGGGACTCGGATACGCAGTATTTT. Protein product: CSREAGDSDTQYF. V gene TRBV20-1 combines with J gene TRBJ2-3; 7 bases line up with TRBD2. The CDR3 runs 13 residues. Trimming removed 8 bases from V and 6 bases from J; junction bases left unmatched: 11. The germline V gene encodes CDR1 DFQATT and CDR2 SNEGSKA (reference sequence).

This rearrangement joins TRBV2 to TRBJ2-1; D not resolved. Germline CDR1 is SNHLY and CDR2 is FYNNEI. Trimming cost V 7 bases and J 10 bases, with 17 bases left between them. The CDR3 sequence is 13 residues long. CDR3: CASNPNVGIEQFF. The DNA of the CDR3 is TGTGCCAGCAATCCTAATGTGGGAATCGAGCAGTTCTTC.

The chain has TRBV11-2 and TRBJ2-5, with 9 bases matching TRBD1. CDR1 is SGHAT, CDR2 FQNNGV, per germline. After removal of 3 bases from V and 4 bases from J, the junction contained 3 bases not matched to a gene. The CDR3 spans 14 residues. CDR3 nucleotide sequence: TGTGCCAGCAGCTTTACAGGGGGCAGAGAGACCCAGTACTTC. This translates into CASSFTGGRETQYF.

CDR3 sequence reads: CSAYRDGNRGTKSYEQYF. CDR3 DNA sequence: TGCAGTGCCTACCGGGACGGGAATAGGGGGACTAAATCCTACGAGCAGTACTTC. The chain has TRBV20-1 and TRBJ2-7; tentative D call: TRBD2 (7 bases). Germline V gives CDR1 DFQATT, CDR2 SNEGSKA (reference sequence). Between the trimmed V and J ends, which lost 6 bases and 1 base, there was a span of 28 bases. The CDR3 consists of 18 residues.

The rearrangement joins TRBV7-9 to TRBJ2-7; TRBD1 agrees at 7 bases. Per the germline V gene, CDR1 is SEHNR and CDR2 is FQNEAQ (reference sequence). Losses at the gene ends were 5 bases for V and 3 bases for J; bases not matched to a gene: 4. This CDR3 is 13 amino acids long. Here the CDR3 DNA reads TGTGCCAGCAGCCGCCGGGACAGCTACGAGCAGTACTTC. Its translation is CASSRRDSYEQYF.

CDR3 sequence (DNA): TGCGCCAGCAAAACGGGGGGGACCCCAGGAGAGACCCAGTACTTC. This encodes CASKTGGTPGETQYF. This chain connects TRBV5-1 to TRBJ2-5; 8 nucleotides line up with TRBD2. The CDR3 has 15 residues. The germline gives CDR1 SGHRS, CDR2 YFSETQ. V lost 6 bases, J lost 4 bases, and 11 bases stayed unmatched.

This clonotype was picked up a small number of times. The chain combines TRBV7-8 with TRBJ2-3; tentative D call: TRBD1 (7 bases). The CDR3 is 20 residues long. The germline CDR1 and CDR2 sequences are SGHVS and FQNEAQ. Trimming left V 4 bases short and J 4 bases short, with 30 bases between. CDR3 amino acids: CASSSPRRGRESGVSDTQYF. Written as DNA, the CDR3 is TGTGCCAGCAGCTCCCCGAGGAGGGGGCGCGAATCGGGAGTGTCAGATACGCAGTATTTT.

The chain recombines TRBV9 with TRBJ2-5, with D perhaps matching TRBD1 (6 bases). This CDR3 comprises 16 residues. CDR1 and CDR2 from the germline V gene are SGDLS and YYNGEE. V was trimmed by 0 bases and J by 1 base, leaving 13 bases between them. The CDR3 region has the DNA TGTGCCAGCAGCGTAGCGACAGGAGCCACCCAAGAGACCCAGTACTTC. Translating gives CASSVATGATQETQYF.

The genes are TRBV5-4 and TRBJ1-4; TRBD1 is a possible D gene (6 bases). CDR3 length equals 13 residues. Germline V gene lookup returns CDR1 SGHNT and CDR2 YYREEE (reference sequence). Trimming shortened V by 5 bases and J by 4 bases, and 9 bases separated the two germline ends. The DNA for the CDR3 is TGTGCCAGCAGGACAGGTTATAATGAAAAACTGTTTTTT. This translates into CASRTGYNEKLFF.